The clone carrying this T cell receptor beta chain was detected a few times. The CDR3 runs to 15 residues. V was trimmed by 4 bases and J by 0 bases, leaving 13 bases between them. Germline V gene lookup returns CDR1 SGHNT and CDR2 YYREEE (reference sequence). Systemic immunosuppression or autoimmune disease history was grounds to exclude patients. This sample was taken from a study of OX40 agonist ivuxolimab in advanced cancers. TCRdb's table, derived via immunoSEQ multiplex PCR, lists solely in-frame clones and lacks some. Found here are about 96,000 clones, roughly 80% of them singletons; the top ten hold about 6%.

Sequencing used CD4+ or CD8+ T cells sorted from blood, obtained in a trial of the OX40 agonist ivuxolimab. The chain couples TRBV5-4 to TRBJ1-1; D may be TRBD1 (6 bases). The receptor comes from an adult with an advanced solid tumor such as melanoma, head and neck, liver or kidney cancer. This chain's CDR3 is CASSHGGHLNTEAFF. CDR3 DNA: TGTGCCAGCAGCCACGGGGGACACCTGAACACTGAAGCTTTCTTT.